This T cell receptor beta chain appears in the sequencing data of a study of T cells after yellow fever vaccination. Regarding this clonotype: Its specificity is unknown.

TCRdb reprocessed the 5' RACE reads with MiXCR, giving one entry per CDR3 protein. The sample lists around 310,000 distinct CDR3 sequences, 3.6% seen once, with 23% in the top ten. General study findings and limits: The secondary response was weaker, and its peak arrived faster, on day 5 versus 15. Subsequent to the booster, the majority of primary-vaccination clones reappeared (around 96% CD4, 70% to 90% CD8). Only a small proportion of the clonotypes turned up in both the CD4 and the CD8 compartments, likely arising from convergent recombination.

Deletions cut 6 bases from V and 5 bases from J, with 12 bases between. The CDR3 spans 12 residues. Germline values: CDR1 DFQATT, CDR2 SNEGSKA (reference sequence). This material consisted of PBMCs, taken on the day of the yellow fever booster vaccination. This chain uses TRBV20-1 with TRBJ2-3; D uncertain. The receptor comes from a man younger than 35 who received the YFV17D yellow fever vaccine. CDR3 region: CSAPALGDTQYF. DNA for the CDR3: TGCAGTGCCCCAGCTTTGGGAGATACGCAGTATTTT.